Below, 20 T cell receptor beta chains from the same sample are listed, as sequenced in a study of regulatory T cells in long-lasting Graves disease. Described time point: newly diagnosed GD, antithyroid drugs for less than 3 months. The TCR library was prepared using RNA isolated from PBMCs. Construction of TCR beta libraries relied on iRepertoire HTBI primers and on Arm-PCR targeting CDR3 regions. MiXCR was run by TCRdb on the multiplex PCR reads, yielding one entry per CDR3 protein. The table shows approximately 300,000 distinct CDR3 sequences, with about 18% occurring only once. The sequenced sample was peripheral blood mononuclear cells (PBMCs), obtained at new diagnosis, from a patient treated with antithyroid drugs. These TCRs come from a female donor with Graves disease.

This clonotype was recorded many times. The J gene is TRBJ1-5, the V gene TRBV10-2, with D unresolved. V was pared by 3 bases and J by 6 bases, with 9 bases between. CDR1 and CDR2 (germline): WSHSY, SAAADI. This CDR3 region has 13 residues. CDR3 nucleotide sequence: TGCGCCAGCAGTGAAAGATGGTTTCAGCCCCAGCATTTT. It codes for CASSERWFQPQHF.

This clonotype was observed at least ten times. The chain links TRBV11-2 to TRBJ1-3; a weak D match, TRBD1 (5 bases). Germline-derived CDR1 and CDR2 are SGHAT and FQNNGV. V lost 6 bases and J 2 bases, leaving 17 bases between the germline ends. The CDR3 has 16 residues. The CDR3 sequence is CASSRDAGHAGNTIYF. Written as DNA, the CDR3 is TGTGCCAGCAGTCGGGACGCAGGGCACGCTGGAAACACCATATATTTT.

This clonotype was seen at least ten times. V and J are TRBV20-1 and TRBJ2-5, with no clear D. The CDR3 consists of 12 residues. V dropped 6 bases and J dropped 7 bases, with 15 bases sitting between them. In germline, CDR1 is DFQATT, CDR2 SNEGSKA (reference sequence). CDR3 amino acids: CSALGSEGTQYF. In DNA form, the CDR3 reads TGCAGTGCCCTAGGATCGGAAGGGACCCAGTACTTC.

Comment on this clonotype: This may come from a read error, since a much larger clone is one base off. The conserved closing phenylalanine or tryptophan is absent in this CDR3, likely reflecting a read error. This chain connects TRBV6-2 or TRBV6-3 to TRBJ1-1; TRBD1 might be the D (5 bases). Trimming removed 2 bases at V and 2 bases at J, with 6 bases between. This CDR3 has 13 amino acids. The germline V gene has CDR1 MNHEY and CDR2 SVGEGT. The CDR3 DNA reads as TGTGCCAGCAGTTACACAGGTAACACTGAAGCTTTCCTT. It encodes CASSYTGNTEAFL.

This clonotype was found many times. The V and J genes are TRBV3-1 and TRBJ2-1; the D gene is possibly TRBD2 (6 bases). V was shortened by 4 bases and J by 12 bases, with 13 bases between the two germline ends. The V gene's germline CDR1 is LGHDT and CDR2 YNNKEL (reference sequence). This CDR3 spans 12 amino acids. CDR3 DNA sequence: TGTGCCAGCAGCCCGGGCGCGCGGGGGCAGTTCTTC. Translation: CASSPGARGQFF.

DNA for the CDR3: TGCAGTGCTACACGTAATGAGCAGTTCTTC. This encodes CSATRNEQFF. The chain combines TRBV20-1 with TRBJ2-1; D gene uncertain. V was shortened by 4 bases and J by 7 bases, with 5 bases between the two germline ends. The germline V gene encodes CDR1 DFQATT and CDR2 SNEGSKA (reference sequence). The length of the CDR3 is 10 residues.

The sample holds many counts of this clonotype. The V call is TRBV19, the J call TRBJ1-1, with 7 nucleotides matching TRBD1. The J segment lost 1 base and the V segment lost 5 bases, leaving 13 bases of the junction unmatched. This CDR3 has 17 amino acids. CDR1 is LNHDA and CDR2 is SQIVND in the germline V gene (reference sequence). The CDR3 DNA reads TGTGCCAGTAGTGTCATAAAGGAGACAGGGCGGAACACTGAAGCTTTCTTT. It is translated as CASSVIKETGRNTEAFF.

A few counts support this clonotype. The chain employs TRBV6-1 and TRBJ1-4, with D possibly TRBD1 on 6 matching bases. Germline CDR1 and CDR2: MNHNS and SASEGT. V lost 7 bases and J 8 bases, leaving 20 bases between the germline ends. This CDR3 spans 15 amino acids. The CDR3 DNA sequence: TGTGCCAGCACTCCGTACTTCAGGGGTGTAGAAAAACTGTTTTTT. Its protein product is CASTPYFRGVEKLFF.

The sample holds a few counts of this clonotype. V and J are TRBV2 and TRBJ2-2; weak D call: TRBD2 (6 bases). This CDR3 has 16 amino acids. The V gene's germline CDR1 is SNHLY and CDR2 FYNNEI. The V end lost 8 bases, the J end lost 2 bases, and 18 bases lay between the germline ends. The CDR3 reads CASGRVGRGNTGELFF. The DNA of the CDR3 is TGTGCCAGCGGACGCGTTGGGCGGGGAAACACCGGGGAGCTGTTTTTT.

In this sample, this clonotype turned up a few times. CDR3 residues: CASRDLEEDNEQFF. DNA for the CDR3: TGCGCCAGCAGGGATCTTGAGGAAGACAATGAGCAGTTCTTC. J is TRBJ2-1 and V is TRBV5-1; no reliable D call. The CDR3 extends over 14 amino acids. Germline CDR1 reads SGHRS; CDR2 reads YFSETQ. With 5 bases removed from V and 5 bases from J, the gap between germline ends came to 14 bases.

About this clonotype itself: Possible read error: a much larger clone is one base away. It is likely a read error, because the conserved phenylalanine at the end of the CDR3 is missing. The chain recombines TRBV29-1 with TRBJ2-1, with 7 bases that match TRBD2. The J segment lost 3 bases and the V segment lost 7 bases, leaving 12 bases of the junction unmatched. In germline, CDR1 is SQVTM, CDR2 ANQGSEA. The CDR3 has 15 amino acids. The CDR3 sequence: CSARLAELIYNEQFL. The CDR3 nucleotides are TGCAGCGCTAGGCTAGCGGAGCTAATCTACAATGAGCAGTTCTTG.

This clonotype was detected ten times or more. The V call is TRBV7-2, the J call TRBJ2-3; weak D call: TRBD1 (6 bases). The V gene lost 4 bases and the J gene lost 4 bases, with 6 bases spanning the gap. Germline V gene data show CDR1 as SGHTA and CDR2 as FQGNSA. This CDR3 is built from 12 residues. The CDR3 DNA reads TGTGCCAGCAGCTGGACAGCAGATACGCAGTATTTT. This translates into CASSWTADTQYF.

In the case of this clonotype: The junction departs from germline at one end; a sequencing error may be responsible. The rearrangement uses TRBV7-2 and TRBJ2-3, with D uncertain. The CDR3 extends over 13 amino acids. CDR1 SGHTA and CDR2 FQGNSA come from the germline V gene. The CDR3: CASSDYGTDTQYF. The CDR3 DNA reads as TGTGCCAGCAGTGATTATGGCACGGATACGCAGTATTTT.

Remarks on this clonotype: This may come from a read error, since a much larger clone is one base off. The chain links TRBV18 to TRBJ2-7; 8 bases map to TRBD2. Germline lookup yields CDR1 KGHSH and CDR2 LQKENI. The CDR3 is made up of 15 amino acids. CDR3 sequence: CGSSPMGLETYEQYF. DNA for the CDR3: TGTGGCAGCTCACCAATGGGACTAGAAACCTACGAGCAGTACTTC. The full variable domain, with the rest looked up from reference TRBV18 and TRBJ2-7, is NAGVMQNPRHLVRRRGQEARLRCSPMKGHSHVYWYRQLPEEGLKFMVYLQKENIIDESGMPKERFSAEFPKEGPSILRIQQVVRGDSAAYFCGSSPMGLETYEQYFGPGTRLTVT.

This clonotype was seen ten or more times. The V call is TRBV28, the J call TRBJ2-7, with D possibly TRBD1 on 6 matching bases. Trimming shortened V by 5 bases and J by 2 bases, and 22 bases separated the two germline ends. The CDR3 sequence is 17 residues long. Per germline, CDR1 MDHEN and CDR2 SYDVKM. CDR3 loop: CASSPTRGWKGPYEQYF. The DNA of the CDR3 is TGTGCCAGCAGTCCCACTAGGGGGTGGAAGGGTCCCTACGAGCAGTACTTC.

A note on this clonotype: One base away lies a much larger clone, so this may be a sequencing read error. The chain links TRBV24-1 to TRBJ2-1; D is undetermined. Germline V CDR1 and CDR2: KGHDR, SFDVKD. The CDR3 is 17 residues long. The CDR3 DNA follows: TGTGCCACCAGTGGGGTCCTCTCAGGTAACTCCTACAATAAGCAGTTCTTC. Translation gives CATSGVLSGNSYNKQFF.

This clonotype was seen more than once but under ten times. The genes are TRBV5-6 and TRBJ2-3; 9 bases line up with TRBD1. The CDR3 totals 16 residues. Germline V CDR1 and CDR2: SGHDT, YYEEEE. Losses at the gene ends were 4 bases for V and 0 bases for J; bases not matched to a gene: 6. The CDR3 DNA reads TGTGCCAGCAGCGGCGGGACAGGGACTAGCACAGATACGCAGTATTTT. Its protein product is CASSGGTGTSTDTQYF. The full variable domain, its missing parts supplied by reference TRBV5-6 and TRBJ2-3, is DAGVTQSPTHLIKTRGQQVTLRCSPKSGHDTVSWYQQALGQGPQFIFQYYEEEERQRGNFPDRFSGHQFPNYSSELNVNALLLGDSALYLCASSGGTGTSTDTQYFGPGTRLTVL.

The chain recombines TRBV11-3 with TRBJ2-3; 8 nucleotides match TRBD2. Germline V gene data show CDR1 as SGHNT and CDR2 as YENEEA. The CDR3 is 15 residues long. V shed 3 bases, J shed 3 bases, and the junction held 5 bases outside the gene matches. CDR3 in amino acids: CASSFTSGPTDTQYF. CDR3 in DNA: TGTGCCAGCAGCTTTACTAGCGGACCGACAGATACGCAGTATTTT.

The rearrangement uses TRBV10-3 and TRBJ1-1; unclear D gene. CDR1 ENHRY and CDR2 SYGVKD come from the germline V gene. V was cut by 6 bases and J by 1 base, with 15 bases left in between. The CDR3 length is 15 residues. CDR3: CAIRGREAGNTEAFF. The CDR3 nucleotides read TGTGCCATCAGGGGAAGGGAGGCAGGGAACACTGAAGCTTTCTTT.

About this clonotype itself: At one end the junction does not follow the germline gene, possibly because of a read error. The rearrangement uses TRBV6-1 and TRBJ2-2, with D maybe TRBD2 (6 bases). The CDR3 sequence is 19 residues long. Germline lookup yields CDR1 MNHNS and CDR2 SASEGT. The chain's CDR3 is CASSRPWVAGNRNIGELFF. CDR3 coding DNA: TGTGCCAGCAGCCGGCCTTGGGTGGCGGGAAATCGGAACATCGGGGAGCTGTTTTTT.